Sequencing of this T cell receptor (beta chain) was carried out in a study of cytomegalovirus exposure and HLA in healthy donors. PCR used 60 Vbeta primers and 13 Jbeta primers. Using immunoSEQ multiplex PCR, the repertoire was profiled, and TCRdb retains in-frame clones only, with some absent. This sample's clone table lists fewer than 30,000 clones. V was trimmed by 4 bases and J by 5 bases, leaving 11 bases between them. The CDR3 extends over 13 amino acids. From germline, CDR1 is MNHNS and CDR2 SASEGT. Sequenced sample: PBMCs. The rearrangement uses TRBV6-1 and TRBJ1-1; unclear D gene. This receptor was identified in a young man in good health and CMV-seronegative. CDR3 nucleotide sequence: TGTGCCAGCAGTGTCGCGTCGGGGACTGAAGCTTTCTTT. Protein sequence: CASSVASGTEAFF.